This T cell receptor beta chain comes out of a study of blood T cells in healthy people across ages. Study-wide points: Long-lived donors exceeded aged donors in naive CD4+ cells and diversity. Estimates of diversity drawn from one million T cells were considered underestimates.

About this clonotype: Antigen: not known.

At least 6 micrograms of total RNA were extracted per sample. Looked up from germline, CDR1 is SEHNR and CDR2 is FQNEAQ (reference sequence). The V and J ends lost 1 base and 6 bases respectively, with 18 bases between them. The CDR3 is made up of 16 amino acids. Then a second PCR, running about 6 to 11 cycles, was carried out with a sample-barcoded 5' primer and a J-beta primer mix. MiXCR, run by TCRdb on the 5' RACE reads, gives a single entry per CDR3 protein. The data contain fewer than 2 million distinct CDR3 sequences, around 40% of them singletons. The chain employs TRBV7-9 and TRBJ1-2; tentatively, D is TRBD1 (5 bases). This receptor was obtained from a human donor in good health. The sample consisted of blood. The CDR3 loop reads CASSLGRQPLLDGYTF. The CDR3 DNA sequence: TGTGCCAGCAGCTTAGGGAGACAGCCCCTACTCGATGGCTACACCTTC.